This T cell receptor (beta chain) came from a study of T cell changes during pregnancy in multiple sclerosis. The sample holds a few counts of this clone. The CDR3 runs to 16 residues. Germline V gene sequence: CDR1 LNHNV, CDR2 YYDKDF (reference sequence). Trimming shortened V by 0 bases and J by 0 bases, and 9 bases separated the two germline ends. Profiled with immunoSEQ multiplex PCR; TCRdb holds only in-frame clones, not every one. Among tens of thousands of clones listed, about nine tenths were seen once. The rearrangement links TRBV15 to TRBJ1-5, with a tentative D call TRBD1 (5 bases). The specimen was peripheral blood, collected after pregnancy. The source is a female donor in good health, enrolled as a control in a pregnancy study. This CDR3 reads CATSRDGHLSNQPQHF. The CDR3 nucleotides are TGTGCCACCAGCAGAGACGGACATCTTAGCAATCAGCCCCAGCATTTT.